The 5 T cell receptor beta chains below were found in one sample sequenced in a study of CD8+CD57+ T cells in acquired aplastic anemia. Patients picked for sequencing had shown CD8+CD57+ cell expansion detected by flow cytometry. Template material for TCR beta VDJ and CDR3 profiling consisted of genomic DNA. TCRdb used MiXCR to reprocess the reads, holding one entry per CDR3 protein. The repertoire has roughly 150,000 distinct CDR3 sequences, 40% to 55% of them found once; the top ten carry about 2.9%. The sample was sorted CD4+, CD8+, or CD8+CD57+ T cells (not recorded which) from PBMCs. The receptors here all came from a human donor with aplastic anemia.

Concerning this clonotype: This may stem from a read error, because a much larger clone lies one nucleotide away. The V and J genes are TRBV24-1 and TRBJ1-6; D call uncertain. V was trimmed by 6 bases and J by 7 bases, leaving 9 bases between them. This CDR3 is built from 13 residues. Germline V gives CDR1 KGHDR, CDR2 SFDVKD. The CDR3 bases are TGTGCCACCAGTTTGGGTGTCAATTCACCCCTCCACTTT. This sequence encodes CATSLGVNSPLHF.

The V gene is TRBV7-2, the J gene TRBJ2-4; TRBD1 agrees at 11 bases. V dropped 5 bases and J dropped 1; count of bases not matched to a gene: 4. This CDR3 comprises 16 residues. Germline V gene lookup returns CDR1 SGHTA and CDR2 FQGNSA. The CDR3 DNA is TGTGCCAGCAGCCGGGGACAGGGGGGGGCCAAAAACATTCAGTACTTC. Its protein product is CASSRGQGGAKNIQYF.

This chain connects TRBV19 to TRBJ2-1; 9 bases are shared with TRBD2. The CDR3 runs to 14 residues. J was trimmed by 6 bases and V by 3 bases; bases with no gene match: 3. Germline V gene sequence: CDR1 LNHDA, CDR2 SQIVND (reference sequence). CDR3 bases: TGTGCCAGTAGTATGGCGGGAGGGATCAATGAGCAGTTCTTC. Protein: CASSMAGGINEQFF.

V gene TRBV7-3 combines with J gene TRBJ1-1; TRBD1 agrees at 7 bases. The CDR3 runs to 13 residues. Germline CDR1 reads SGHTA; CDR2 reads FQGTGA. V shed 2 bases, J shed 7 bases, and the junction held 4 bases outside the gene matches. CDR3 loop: CASSLVRGDEAFF. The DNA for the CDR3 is TGTGCCAGCAGCTTAGTCAGGGGGGATGAAGCTTTCTTT.

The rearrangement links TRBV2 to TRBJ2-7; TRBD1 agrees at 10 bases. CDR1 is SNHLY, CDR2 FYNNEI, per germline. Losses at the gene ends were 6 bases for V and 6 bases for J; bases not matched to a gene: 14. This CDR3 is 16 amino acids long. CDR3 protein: CASSTRPGTGESEQYF. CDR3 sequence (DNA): TGTGCCAGCAGCACCCGGCCCGGGACAGGGGAATCCGAGCAGTACTTC.